This record covers a single T cell receptor beta chain. The data were taken from a study of blood T cell repertoires in COVID-19. Overall study: From the United States, Italy and Spain came samples of acute and convalescent COVID-19.

The CDR3 runs to 15 residues. Germline V CDR1 and CDR2: LGHDT, YNNKEL (reference sequence). With 4 bases removed from V and 4 bases from J, the gap between germline ends came to 16 bases. In the authors' workflow: Cell counts per sample came from amplifying reference gene primers. The repertoire was sequenced with immunoSEQ multiplex PCR; TCRdb's copy has only in-frame clones and lacks some. V and J calls and clone size are copied from that table; D and trimming were computed from the DNA. The sample holds under 120,000 clones, roughly 84% seen once. Sequencing was carried out using peripheral blood. The gene calls are TRBV3-1 (or the pseudogene TRBV3-2) and TRBJ1-1, with D unclear. The sequence came from a human donor in a cohort sampled during active COVID-19. This chain's CDR3 is CASSPETRQATEAFF. The CDR3 DNA follows: TGTGCCAGCAGCCCCGAGACCCGGCAGGCCACTGAAGCTTTCTTT.